Listed below are T cell receptor beta chains from one sample, sequenced in a study of T cells in Graves' hyperthyroidism and ophthalmopathy. MiXCR, run by TCRdb on the multiplex PCR reads, gives a single entry per CDR3 protein. Among approximately 490,000 distinct CDR3 sequences, roughly 23% were seen once, and the ten largest hold approximately 49%. Sequences were obtained from blood. The receptors were gathered from a woman aged 65 to 85 with Graves' ophthalmopathy. CDR3s include the opening cysteine and the closing phenylalanine or tryptophan. Each record gives: clone size, V gene, D gene, J gene, CDR3 protein, CDR3 DNA. The D gene is left open where the match is weak. Clone size is shown for a subset of rows, as once, few, many or a class of expanded clone.

many,TRBV7-2,TRBD2,TRBJ2-5,CASSFLGAAGGVETQYF,TGTGCCAGCAGCTTCCTGGGGGCAGCGGGAGGGGTTGAGACCCAGTACTTC
many,TRBV27,TRBD2,TRBJ2-1,CASSFGAGVYNEQFF,TGTGCCAGCAGTTTCGGGGCGGGAGTATACAATGAGCAGTTCTTC
NA,TRBV4-1,NA,TRBJ2-7,CASSQDTGAVSKPEQYF,TGCGCCAGCAGCCAAGACACGGGAGCTGTCTCCAAACCCGAGCAGTACTTC
NA,TRBV5-1,NA,TRBJ2-2,CASSYPGIPNTGELFF,TGCGCCAGCAGCTACCCAGGGATCCCGAACACCGGGGAGCTGTTTTTT
few,TRBV12-5,NA,TRBJ2-2,CAESNTGELFF,TGTGCTGAATCGAACACCGGGGAGCTGTTTTTT
few,TRBV10-3,TRBD2,TRBJ2-1,CAINGLAGNYNEQFF,TGTGCCATCAACGGACTAGCGGGAAATTACAATGAGCAGTTCTTC
few,TRBV20-1,TRBD2,TRBJ2-7,CSASRTSGPNEQYF,TGCAGTGCTAGTAGGACTAGCGGTCCCAACGAGCAGTACTTC
many,TRBV3-1,NA,TRBJ1-1,CASSQIQESEAFF,TGTGCCAGCAGCCAGATACAGGAATCTGAAGCTTTCTTT
NA,TRBV5-1,TRBD1,TRBJ1-1,CASSLSGGYTDAEAFF,TGCGCCAGCAGCTTGTCAGGGGGATATACGGACGCTGAAGCTTTCTTT
NA,TRBV7-2,NA,TRBJ2-3,CASSQGSGRVADTQYF,TGTGCCAGCAGCCAAGGAAGCGGCAGGGTGGCAGATACGCAGTATTTT
NA,TRBV19,TRBD1,TRBJ1-5,CASRITGVYQPQHF,TGTGCCAGTAGAATAACAGGGGTTTATCAGCCCCAGCATTTT
NA,TRBV5-6,TRBD1,TRBJ1-5,CASSLSRGQVFRQPQHF,TGTGCCAGCAGCTTGAGCAGAGGACAGGTGTTTCGGCAGCCCCAGCATTTT
NA,TRBV7-2,NA,TRBJ2-3,CASSFERPDTQYF,TGTGCCAGCAGCTTCGAAAGGCCAGATACGCAGTATTTT
NA,TRBV6-1,TRBD2,TRBJ2-7,CASRSGSTVYEQYF,TGTGCCAGCAGAAGCGGGAGTACCGTCTACGAGCAGTACTTC
NA,TRBV3-1,NA,TRBJ2-1,CASSQHDLSSYNEQLF,TGTGCCAGCAGTCAACACGACCTGAGCTCCTACAATGAGCAGCTCTTC
NA,TRBV27,NA,TRBJ2-7,CASGRTGEQYF,TGTGCCAGCGGAAGAACGGGGGAGCAGTACTTC
many,TRBV7-3,TRBD2,TRBJ2-1,CASSRTSGRALDEQFF,TGTGCCAGCAGCCGAACGAGCGGGAGGGCCTTGGATGAGCAGTTCTTC
few,TRBV2,NA,TRBJ2-5,CASSEALSGIAQWF,TGTGCCAGCAGTGAAGCGCTTAGCGGAATCGCCCAGTGGTTC
NA,TRBV20-1,NA,TRBJ2-1,CSAGGRGLSEQFF,TGCAGTGCTGGAGGTCGTGGGCTAAGTGAGCAGTTCTTC
many,TRBV28,TRBD2,TRBJ2-7,CASSLSPGTSGYYEQYF,TGTGCCAGCAGTTTATCTCCCGGGACTAGCGGATACTACGAGCAGTACTTC
few,TRBV30,NA,TRBJ2-2,CAWSVVGPGELFF,TGTGCCTGGTCGGTGGTGGGCCCCGGGGAGCTGTTTTTT
NA,TRBV3-1,NA,TRBJ2-3,CASRHRGRRTDTQYF,TGTGCCAGCAGACACCGGGGCAGGAGGACAGATACGCAGTATTTT
NA,TRBV6-1,NA,TRBJ2-5,CASRTTGRRSQETQYF,TGTGCCAGCAGAACAACAGGCCGTCGGTCCCAAGAGACCCAGTACTTC
many,TRBV28,TRBD2,TRBJ2-7,CASSLTSGSTRDEQYF,TGTGCCAGCAGTTTAACCAGCGGGAGCACGAGGGACGAGCAGTACTTC
few,TRBV28,TRBD2,TRBJ2-7,CASSPPSSGRGSYEQYF,TGTGCCAGCTCACCACCGTCTAGCGGGAGGGGTTCCTACGAGCAGTACTTC